Shown below are 24 T cell receptor beta chains from a single sample sequenced in a study of patients and donors after allogeneic stem cell transplantation. TCRdb re-analysed the RT-PCR reads in MiXCR, keeping a single row per CDR3 protein. The repertoire holds about 8,300 distinct CDR3 sequences, with roughly 11% as singletons. Sequenced input: blood, either unsorted or a sorted T cell fraction (not recorded which). The receptors originated from a human donor who was either an allogeneic HSCT recipient or a stem cell or donor lymphocyte infusion donor (not recorded which). It is not recorded whose cells these are; they may come from a transplant donor.

Judged by abundance, this clonotype is medium-sized. J is TRBJ1-5 and V is TRBV20-1; tentatively, D is TRBD1 (6 bases). CDR1 and CDR2 (germline): DFQATT, SNEGSKA (reference sequence). V was shortened by 3 bases and J by 1 base, with 22 bases between the two germline ends. The CDR3 covers 18 residues. CDR3 region: CSASGPGARDTSNQPQHF. Here the CDR3 DNA reads TGCAGTGCTAGCGGCCCGGGGGCGAGGGATACGAGCAATCAGCCCCAGCATTTT.

This clonotype has only a few counts. This chain connects TRBV4-3 to TRBJ2-1; D possibly corresponds to TRBD2 (5 bases). The CDR3 sequence is 12 residues long. CDR1 and CDR2 (germline): LGHNA, YSLEER. Trimming took 7 bases from V and 9 from J, leaving 13 bases between them. The CDR3 reads CASTNVGGEQFF. Here the CDR3 DNA reads TGCGCCAGCACTAACGTCGGAGGTGAGCAGTTCTTC.

Many counts were recorded for this clonotype. V gene TRBV7-2 combines with J gene TRBJ1-2; 9 nucleotides align to TRBD1. The V and J ends lost 1 base and 7 bases, in that order; junction bases with no gene match: 7. The CDR3 runs to 15 residues. Germline lookup yields CDR1 SGHTA and CDR2 FQGNSA. CDR3 sequence: CASSLGNQGQGGYTF. DNA for the CDR3: TGTGCCAGCAGCTTAGGGAATCAGGGACAGGGTGGCTACACCTTC.

The chain joins TRBV12-3 or TRBV12-4 to TRBJ2-3; a weak D match, TRBD2 (6 bases). Deletions cut 6 bases from V and 1 base from J, with 14 bases between. This CDR3 has 15 residues. CDR3 residues: CASSFGTQGTDTQYF. The CDR3 DNA follows: TGTGCCAGCAGCTTCGGGACTCAGGGCACAGATACGCAGTATTTT.

The table lists this clonotype with many counts. The gene calls are TRBV12-3 or TRBV12-4 and TRBJ2-5; tentatively, D is TRBD1 or TRBD2 (5 bases each). The ends were cut back, 3 bases at V and 4 bases at J, with 15 bases in the middle. This CDR3 is 15 amino acids long. CDR3: CASSFYQGDGETQYF. The CDR3, as DNA: TGTGCCAGCAGTTTTTATCAGGGAGATGGAGAGACCCAGTACTTC.

The chain recombines TRBV12-3 or TRBV12-4 with TRBJ2-2; the D call may be TRBD1 or TRBD2 (5 bases each). The CDR3 is made up of 12 amino acids. The V end was cut by 5 bases, the J end by 13 bases, with 14 bases between. The CDR3 DNA follows: TGTGCCAGCAGTGTGGGACGCGGCGTGCTGTTTTTT. Protein: CASSVGRGVLFF.

There are many counts of this clonotype. The chain joins TRBV20-1 to TRBJ2-5, with D uncertain. Looked up from germline, CDR1 is DFQATT and CDR2 is SNEGSKA (reference sequence). CDR3 length: 12 amino acids. Trimming removed 4 bases from V and 10 bases from J, with 16 bases in between. The CDR3 coding sequence is TGCAGTGCTATATGGACGGGTGAGGACCAGTACTTC. The encoded protein is CSAIWTGEDQYF.

This clonotype occurred a few times. This chain links TRBV12-5 with TRBJ1-1; 7 bases line up with TRBD1. Germline V gene sequence: CDR1 LGHNT, CDR2 FRNRAP. The CDR3 is 15 residues long. V was pared by 4 bases and J by 4 bases, with 9 bases of the junction left unmatched. CDR3 amino acids: CASGSPEGAGTEAFF. The DNA for the CDR3 is TGTGCTAGTGGTTCTCCGGAGGGGGCTGGCACTGAAGCTTTCTTT.

This rearrangement joins TRBV10-2 to TRBJ1-2; D may be TRBD1 (5 bases). V dropped 3 bases and J dropped 8 bases, with 13 bases sitting between them. Germline CDR1 reads WSHSY; CDR2 reads SAAADI. This CDR3 contains 13 residues. The CDR3 DNA reads TGCGCCAGCAGTGAAGTTCCAGGGTACGGCTACACCTTC. Its protein product is CASSEVPGYGYTF.

The genes are TRBV5-5 and TRBJ2-5, with 7 nucleotides matching TRBD1. The CDR3 totals 15 residues. Trimming cost V 4 bases and J 7 bases; bases outside gene matches: 13. Germline values: CDR1 SGHKS, CDR2 YYEKEE (reference sequence). The DNA for the CDR3 is TGTGCCAGCAGCAGGCCGACAGGGCTGAAGGGGACCCAGTACTTC. This codes for CASSRPTGLKGTQYF.

The rearrangement joins TRBV27 to TRBJ2-2, with 7 bases lining up with TRBD1. This CDR3 contains 20 residues. CDR1 MNHEY and CDR2 SMNVEV come from the germline V gene (reference sequence). J lost 1 base, V lost 3 bases, and 17 bases had no gene match. The CDR3 sequence: CASSLEVQGPTTLNTGELFF. The CDR3 region has the DNA TGTGCCAGCAGTTTGGAGGTACAGGGGCCTACGACACTGAACACCGGGGAGCTGTTTTTT.

CDR3: CASTPYGNYGYTF. The CDR3 DNA reads TGTGCCAGCACCCCCTATGGGAACTATGGCTACACCTTC. The chain is built from TRBV25-1 and TRBJ1-2, with D unresolved. The CDR3 runs 13 residues. Trimming took 7 bases from V and 2 from J, leaving 11 bases between them. CDR1 and CDR2 from the germline V gene are MGHDK and SYGVNS.

V gene TRBV2 combines with J gene TRBJ2-3; 7 bases are a match to TRBD1. The germline CDR1 and CDR2 sequences are SNHLY and FYNNEI. V lost 5 bases, J lost 0 bases, and 5 bases stayed unmatched. The CDR3 loop spans 15 amino acids. CDR3 amino acids: CASSSGTASTDTQYF. CDR3 DNA: TGTGCCAGCAGTTCCGGGACAGCGAGCACAGATACGCAGTATTTT.

This clonotype turned up a few times. The V and J genes are TRBV5-6 and TRBJ2-1; D may match TRBD1 or TRBD2 (5 bases each). V lost 2 bases and J 0 bases, leaving 12 bases between the germline ends. Germline V CDR1 and CDR2: SGHDT, YYEEEE. The CDR3 length is 16 residues. The chain's CDR3 is CASSFVPGSSYNEQFF. CDR3 sequence (DNA): TGTGCCAGCAGCTTCGTCCCAGGGAGCTCCTACAATGAGCAGTTCTTC.

The sample holds a few counts of this clonotype. This chain connects TRBV27 to TRBJ2-3, with TRBD2 identical over 8 bases. J gave up 4 bases and V 6 bases, and 9 bases lay outside the gene matches. The V gene's germline CDR1 is MNHEY and CDR2 SMNVEV (reference sequence). The CDR3 runs 15 residues. In DNA form, the CDR3 reads TGTGCCAGCAGGCGGTCGGGCGGGGGGCCAGATACGCAGTATTTT. Its protein product is CASRRSGGGPDTQYF.

This clonotype occurred a few times. The CDR3 loop reads CSAPENTEAFF. In DNA form, the CDR3 reads TGCAGTGCTCCGGAGAACACTGAAGCTTTCTTT. The chain has TRBV20-1 and TRBJ1-1; D ambiguous. Trimming cost V 5 bases and J 1 base, with 5 bases left between them. From germline, CDR1 is DFQATT and CDR2 SNEGSKA (reference sequence). The CDR3 covers 11 residues.

V and J are TRBV5-1 and TRBJ2-5; D perhaps matches TRBD2 (7 bases). V was shortened by 4 bases and J by 1 base, with 17 bases between the two germline ends. Germline CDR1 reads SGHRS; CDR2 reads YFSETQ. The CDR3 consists of 16 residues. The CDR3 DNA reads as TGCGCCAGCAGCCCTAAGGCGGGGGCCCTCCAAGAGACCCAGTACTTC. Translated: CASSPKAGALQETQYF.

This clonotype was recorded a few times. The rearrangement uses TRBV11-3 and TRBJ2-2; maybe TRBD1 (5 bases). V lost 0 bases, J lost 0 bases, and 8 bases lay in between. CDR3 length: 16 amino acids. Germline V gene lookup returns CDR1 SGHNT and CDR2 YENEEA. For the CDR3, the DNA is TGTGCCAGCAGCTTAGACCAGGGAACGAACACCGGGGAGCTGTTTTTT. It specifies CASSLDQGTNTGELFF.

This clonotype appeared a few times. The chain uses TRBV12-5 and TRBJ1-3; no definite D call. This CDR3 comprises 14 residues. Germline CDR1 and CDR2: LGHNT and FRNRAP. Trimming took 3 bases from V and 3 from J, leaving 9 bases between them. The CDR3 nucleotides read TGTGCTAGTGGTTTTAGGCAGAATGGAAACACCATATATTTT. It specifies CASGFRQNGNTIYF.

There are many counts of this clonotype. The gene calls are TRBV20-1 and TRBJ2-7, with D uncertain. CDR1 and CDR2 from the germline V gene are DFQATT and SNEGSKA (reference sequence). CDR3 length: 14 amino acids. V was pared by 0 bases and J by 0 bases, with 9 bases between. CDR3 sequence (DNA): TGCAGTGCTAGAGACAGCTCGTTCTCCTACGAGCAGTACTTC. Amino acids: CSARDSSFSYEQYF.

This chain uses TRBV2 with TRBJ2-7; D remains unclear. Per germline, CDR1 SNHLY and CDR2 FYNNEI. Trimming shortened V by 4 bases and J by 2 bases, and 0 bases separated the two germline ends. The CDR3 is made up of 10 amino acids. DNA for the CDR3: TGTGCCAGCAGTGCCTACGAGCAGTACTTC. It is translated as CASSAYEQYF.

By frequency in the sample, this clonotype is medium-sized. This sequence joins TRBV7-2 and TRBJ2-2; 10 nucleotides align to TRBD2. The germline V gene encodes CDR1 SGHTA and CDR2 FQGNSA. The CDR3 totals 16 residues. The V segment lost 2 bases and the J segment 6 bases; nucleotides outside the gene matches: 6. The CDR3 reads CASSLLRAGGPGELFF. CDR3 nucleotide sequence: TGTGCCAGCAGCTTATTAAGAGCGGGGGGGCCCGGGGAGCTGTTTTTT.

This clonotype showed up just a few times. The CDR3: CASSPRGGLVLNTEAFF. The CDR3 DNA reads as TGTGCCAGCAGTCCCCGAGGAGGGCTTGTGCTGAACACTGAAGCTTTCTTT. This chain joins TRBV12-3 or TRBV12-4 and TRBJ1-1, with unresolved D. CDR3 size: 17 residues. Trimming pared 5 bases from V and 0 bases from J, leaving 19 bases between.

This clonotype was seen ten or more times. V usage is TRBV6-2 or TRBV6-3 and J usage is TRBJ1-2; no firm D call. The CDR3 covers 15 residues. Trimming removed 2 bases from V and 7 bases from J, with 17 bases in between. CDR1 and CDR2 (germline): MNHEY, SVGEGT. The CDR3 nucleotides are TGTGCCAGCAGTTACCCCTCCGACGCGAGCGGTGGCTACACCTTC. Encoded protein: CASSYPSDASGGYTF.